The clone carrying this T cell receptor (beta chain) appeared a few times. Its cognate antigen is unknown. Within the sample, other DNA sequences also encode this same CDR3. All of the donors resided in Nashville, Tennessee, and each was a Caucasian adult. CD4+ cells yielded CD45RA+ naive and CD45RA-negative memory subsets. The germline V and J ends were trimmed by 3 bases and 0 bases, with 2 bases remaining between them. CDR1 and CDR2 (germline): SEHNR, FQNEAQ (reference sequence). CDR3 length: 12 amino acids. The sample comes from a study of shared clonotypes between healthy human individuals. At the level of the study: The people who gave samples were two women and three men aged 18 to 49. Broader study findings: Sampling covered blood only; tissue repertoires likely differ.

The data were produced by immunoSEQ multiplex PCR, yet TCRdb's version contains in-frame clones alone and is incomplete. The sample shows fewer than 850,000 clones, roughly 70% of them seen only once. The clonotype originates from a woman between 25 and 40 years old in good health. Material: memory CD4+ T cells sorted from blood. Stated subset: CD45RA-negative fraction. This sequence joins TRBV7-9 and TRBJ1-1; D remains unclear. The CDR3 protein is CASSLVNTEAFF. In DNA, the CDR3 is TGTGCCAGCAGCTTGGTGAACACTGAAGCTTTCTTT.